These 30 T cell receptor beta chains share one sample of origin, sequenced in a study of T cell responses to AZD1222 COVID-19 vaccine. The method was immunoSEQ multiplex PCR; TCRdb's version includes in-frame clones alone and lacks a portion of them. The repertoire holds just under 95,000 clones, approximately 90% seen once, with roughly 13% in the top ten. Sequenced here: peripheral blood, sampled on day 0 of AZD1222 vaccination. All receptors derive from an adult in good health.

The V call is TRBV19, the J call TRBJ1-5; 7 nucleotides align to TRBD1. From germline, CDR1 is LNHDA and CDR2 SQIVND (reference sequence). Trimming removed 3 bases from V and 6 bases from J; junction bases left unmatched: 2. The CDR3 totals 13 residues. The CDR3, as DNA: TGTGCCAGTAGTATGGACAGGAGTCAGCCCCAGCATTTT. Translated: CASSMDRSQPQHF.

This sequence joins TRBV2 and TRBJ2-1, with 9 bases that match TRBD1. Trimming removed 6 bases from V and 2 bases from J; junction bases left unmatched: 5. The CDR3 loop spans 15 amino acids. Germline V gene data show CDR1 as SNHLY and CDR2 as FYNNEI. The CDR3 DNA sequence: TGTGCCAGCAGATCCCACAGGGGGCCCTACAATGAGCAGTTCTTC. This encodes CASRSHRGPYNEQFF.

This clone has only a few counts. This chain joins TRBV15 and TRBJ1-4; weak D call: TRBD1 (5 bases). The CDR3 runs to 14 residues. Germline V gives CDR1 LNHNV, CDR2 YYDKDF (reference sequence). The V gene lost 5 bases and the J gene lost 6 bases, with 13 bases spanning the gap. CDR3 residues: CATSQGLIDEKLFF. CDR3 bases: TGTGCCACCAGCCAGGGTTTAATTGATGAAAAACTGTTTTTT.

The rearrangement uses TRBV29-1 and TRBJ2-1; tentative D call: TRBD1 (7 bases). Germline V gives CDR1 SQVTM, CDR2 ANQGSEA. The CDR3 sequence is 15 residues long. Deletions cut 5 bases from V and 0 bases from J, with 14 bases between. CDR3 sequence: CSVRGTVRSYNEQFF. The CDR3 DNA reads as TGCAGCGTTCGCGGGACAGTTCGCTCCTACAATGAGCAGTTCTTC.

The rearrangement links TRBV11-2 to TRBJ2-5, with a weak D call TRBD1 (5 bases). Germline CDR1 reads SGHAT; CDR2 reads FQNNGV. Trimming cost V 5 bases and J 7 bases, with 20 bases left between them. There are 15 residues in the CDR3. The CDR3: CASSPRFVRGTTQYF. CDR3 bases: TGTGCCAGCAGCCCCCGGTTCGTAAGGGGTACGACCCAGTACTTC.

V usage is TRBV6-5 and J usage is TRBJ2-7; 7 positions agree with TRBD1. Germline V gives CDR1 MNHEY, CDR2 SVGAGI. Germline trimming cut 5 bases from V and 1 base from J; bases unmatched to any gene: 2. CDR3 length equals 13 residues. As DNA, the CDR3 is TGTGCCAGCAGTAAACAGGGGTCCTACGAGCAGTACTTC. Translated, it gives CASSKQGSYEQYF.

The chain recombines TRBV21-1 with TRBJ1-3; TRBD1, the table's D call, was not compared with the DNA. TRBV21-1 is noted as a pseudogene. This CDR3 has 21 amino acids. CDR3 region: CASSKGTTYRQGPNSGNTIYF. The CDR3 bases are TGTGCCAGCAGCAAAGGGACCACCTACCGACAGGGACCCAACTCTGGAAACACCATATATTTT.

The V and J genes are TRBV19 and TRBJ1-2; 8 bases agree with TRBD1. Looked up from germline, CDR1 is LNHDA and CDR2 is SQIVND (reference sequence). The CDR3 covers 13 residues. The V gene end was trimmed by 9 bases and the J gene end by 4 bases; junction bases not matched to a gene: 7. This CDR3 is CASRTGNGYGYTF. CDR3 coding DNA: TGTGCCAGCCGGACAGGGAATGGCTATGGCTACACCTTC.

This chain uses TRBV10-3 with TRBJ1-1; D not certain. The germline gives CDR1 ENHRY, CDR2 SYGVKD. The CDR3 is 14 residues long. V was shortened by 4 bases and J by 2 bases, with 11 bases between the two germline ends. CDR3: CAISGNRANTEAFF. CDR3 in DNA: TGTGCCATCAGTGGGAACCGGGCCAACACTGAAGCTTTCTTT.

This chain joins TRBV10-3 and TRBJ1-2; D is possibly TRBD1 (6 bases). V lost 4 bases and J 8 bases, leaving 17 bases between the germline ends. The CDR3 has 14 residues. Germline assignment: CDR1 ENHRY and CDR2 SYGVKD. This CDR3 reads CAISGEGGYLGYTF. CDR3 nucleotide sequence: TGTGCCATCAGTGGGGAAGGGGGGTACCTGGGCTACACCTTC.

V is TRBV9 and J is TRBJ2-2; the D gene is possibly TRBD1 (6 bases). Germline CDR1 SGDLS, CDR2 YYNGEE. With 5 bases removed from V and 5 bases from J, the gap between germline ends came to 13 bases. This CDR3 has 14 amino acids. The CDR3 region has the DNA TGTGCCAGCAGATACAGGGTTGAGACCGGGGAGCTGTTTTTT. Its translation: CASRYRVETGELFF.

As DNA, the CDR3 is TGTGCCACCAGTGAGAACTACGAGCAGTACTTC. Translated, it gives CATSENYEQYF. This chain uses TRBV24-1 with TRBJ2-7; D uncertain. Germline V gene data show CDR1 as KGHDR and CDR2 as SFDVKD. This CDR3 is 11 amino acids long. Trimming left V 4 bases short and J 3 bases short, with 3 bases between.

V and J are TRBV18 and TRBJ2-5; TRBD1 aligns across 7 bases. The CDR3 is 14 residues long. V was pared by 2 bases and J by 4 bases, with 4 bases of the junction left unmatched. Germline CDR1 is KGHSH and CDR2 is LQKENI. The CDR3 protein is CASSPNRGTETQYF. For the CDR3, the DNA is TGTGCCAGCTCACCAAACAGGGGTACAGAGACCCAGTACTTC.

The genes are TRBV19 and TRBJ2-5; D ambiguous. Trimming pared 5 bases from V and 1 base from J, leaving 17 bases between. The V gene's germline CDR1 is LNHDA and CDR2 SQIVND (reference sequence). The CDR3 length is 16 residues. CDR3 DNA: TGTGCCAGTAGTCGAAACTTAGGGTTTGGCCAAGAGACCCAGTACTTC. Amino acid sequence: CASSRNLGFGQETQYF. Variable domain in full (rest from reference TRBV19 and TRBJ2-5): DGGITQSPKYLFRKEGQNVTLSCEQNLNHDAMYWYRQDPGQGLRLIYYSQIVNDFQKGDIAEGYSVSREKKESFPLTVTSAQKNPTAFYLCASSRNLGFGQETQYFGPGTRLLVL.

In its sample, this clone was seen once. As DNA, the CDR3 is TGTGCCAGCAGCTTAGCGATGGCTTACAATGAGCAGTTCTTC. It specifies CASSLAMAYNEQFF. The chain employs TRBV7-2 and TRBJ2-1; D unresolved. Trimming stripped 0 bases from V and 4 bases from J, with 7 bases between. The germline V gene encodes CDR1 SGHTA and CDR2 FQGNSA. The CDR3 runs to 14 residues.

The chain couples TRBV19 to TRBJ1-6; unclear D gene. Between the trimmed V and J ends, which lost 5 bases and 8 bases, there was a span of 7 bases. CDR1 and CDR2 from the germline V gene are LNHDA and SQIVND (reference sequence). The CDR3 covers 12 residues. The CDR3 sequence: CASSATHSPLHF. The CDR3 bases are TGTGCCAGTAGTGCCACCCATTCACCCCTCCACTTT.

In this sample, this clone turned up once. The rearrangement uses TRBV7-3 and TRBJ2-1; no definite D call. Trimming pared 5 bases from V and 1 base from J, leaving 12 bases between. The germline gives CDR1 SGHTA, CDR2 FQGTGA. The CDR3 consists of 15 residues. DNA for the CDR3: TGTGCCAGCAGCCCGCCAGGCGCATCCTACAATGAGCAGTTCTTC. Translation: CASSPPGASYNEQFF.

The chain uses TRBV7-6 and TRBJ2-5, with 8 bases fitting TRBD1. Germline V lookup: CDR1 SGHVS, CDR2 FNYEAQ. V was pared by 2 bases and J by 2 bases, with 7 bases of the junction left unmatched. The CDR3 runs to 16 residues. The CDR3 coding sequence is TGTGCCAGCAGCTTATACGGACAGGGAAAACAAGAGACCCAGTACTTC. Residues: CASSLYGQGKQETQYF.

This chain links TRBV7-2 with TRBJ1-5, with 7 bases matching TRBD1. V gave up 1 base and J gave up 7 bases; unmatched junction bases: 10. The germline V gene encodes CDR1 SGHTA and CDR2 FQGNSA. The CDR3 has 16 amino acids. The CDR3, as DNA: TGTGCCAGCAGCTTAGTTGGGGCAGGGGGGATCCAGCCCCAGCATTTT. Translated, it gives CASSLVGAGGIQPQHF.

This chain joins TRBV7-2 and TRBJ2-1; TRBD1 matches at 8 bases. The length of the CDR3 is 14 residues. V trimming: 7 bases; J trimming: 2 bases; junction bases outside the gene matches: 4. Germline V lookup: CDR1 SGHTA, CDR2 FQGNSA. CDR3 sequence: CASTLDRAYNEQFF. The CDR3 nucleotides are TGTGCCAGCACCCTGGACAGGGCCTACAATGAGCAGTTCTTC.

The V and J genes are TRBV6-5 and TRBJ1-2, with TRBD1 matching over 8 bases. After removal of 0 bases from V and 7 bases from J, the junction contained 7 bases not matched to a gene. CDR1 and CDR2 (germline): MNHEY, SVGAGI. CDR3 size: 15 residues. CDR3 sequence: CASSYSRTGWGGYTF. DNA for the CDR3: TGTGCCAGCAGTTACTCCCGGACAGGGTGGGGTGGCTACACCTTC.

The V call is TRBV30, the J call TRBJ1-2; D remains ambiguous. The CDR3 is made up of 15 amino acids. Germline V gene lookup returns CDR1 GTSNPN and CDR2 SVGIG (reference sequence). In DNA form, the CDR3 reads TGTGCTACCTTAGCCCCCCTACAAATTAACTATGGCTACACCTTC. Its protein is CATLAPLQINYGYTF.

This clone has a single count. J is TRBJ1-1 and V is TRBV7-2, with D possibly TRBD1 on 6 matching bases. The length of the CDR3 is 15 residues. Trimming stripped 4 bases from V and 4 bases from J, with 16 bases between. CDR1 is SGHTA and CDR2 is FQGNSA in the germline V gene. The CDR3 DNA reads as TGTGCCAGCAGCTCTCAAGGGGGGGCCGGCACTGAAGCTTTCTTT. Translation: CASSSQGGAGTEAFF.

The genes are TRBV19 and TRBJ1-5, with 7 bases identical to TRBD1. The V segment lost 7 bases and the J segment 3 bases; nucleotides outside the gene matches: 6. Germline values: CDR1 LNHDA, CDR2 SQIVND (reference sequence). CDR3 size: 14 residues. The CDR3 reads CASTQQGFNQPQHF. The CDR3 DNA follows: TGTGCCAGTACCCAACAGGGGTTCAATCAGCCCCAGCATTTT.

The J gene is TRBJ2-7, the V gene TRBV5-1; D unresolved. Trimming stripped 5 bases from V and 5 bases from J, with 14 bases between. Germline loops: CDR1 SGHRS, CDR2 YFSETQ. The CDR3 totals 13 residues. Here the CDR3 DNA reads TGCGCCAGCAGGATAGGCAGCCCTGACGAGCAGTACTTC. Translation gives CASRIGSPDEQYF. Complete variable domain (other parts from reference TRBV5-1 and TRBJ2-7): KAGVTQTPRYLIKTRGQQVTLSCSPISGHRSVSWYQQTPGQGLQFLFEYFSETQRNKGNFPGRFSGRQFSNSRSEMNVSTLELGDSALYLCASRIGSPDEQYFGPGTRLTVT.

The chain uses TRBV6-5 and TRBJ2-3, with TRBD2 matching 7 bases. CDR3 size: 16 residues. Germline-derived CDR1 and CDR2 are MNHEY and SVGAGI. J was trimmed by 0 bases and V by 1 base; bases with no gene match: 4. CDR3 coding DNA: TGTGCCAGCAGTTACTTGGGGGGGGGAAGCACAGATACGCAGTATTTT. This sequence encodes CASSYLGGGSTDTQYF.

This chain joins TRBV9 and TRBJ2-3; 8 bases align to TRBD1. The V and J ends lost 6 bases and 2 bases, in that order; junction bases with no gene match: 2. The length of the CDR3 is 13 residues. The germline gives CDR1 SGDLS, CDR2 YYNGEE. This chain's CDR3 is CASTGGVTDTQYF. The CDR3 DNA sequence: TGTGCCAGCACAGGGGGCGTCACAGATACGCAGTATTTT. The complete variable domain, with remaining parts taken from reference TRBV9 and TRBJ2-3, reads DSGVTQTPKHLITATGQRVTLRCSPRSGDLSVYWYQQSLDQGLQFLIQYYNGEERAKGNILERFSAQQFPDLHSELNLSSLELGDSALYFCASTGGVTDTQYFGPGTRLTVL.

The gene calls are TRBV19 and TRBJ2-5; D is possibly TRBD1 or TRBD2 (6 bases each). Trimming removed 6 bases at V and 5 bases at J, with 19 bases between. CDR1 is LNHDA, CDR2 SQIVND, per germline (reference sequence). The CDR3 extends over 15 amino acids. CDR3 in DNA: TGTGCCAGTAGCCCCGGGGGCCCGGCGGGGGAGACCCAGTACTTC. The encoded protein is CASSPGGPAGETQYF.

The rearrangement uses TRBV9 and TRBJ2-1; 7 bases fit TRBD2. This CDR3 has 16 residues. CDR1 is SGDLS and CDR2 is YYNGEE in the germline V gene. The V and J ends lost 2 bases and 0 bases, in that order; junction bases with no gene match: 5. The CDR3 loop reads CASSVGAGSSYNEQFF. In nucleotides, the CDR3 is TGTGCCAGCAGCGTTGGAGCGGGGAGCTCCTACAATGAGCAGTTCTTC.

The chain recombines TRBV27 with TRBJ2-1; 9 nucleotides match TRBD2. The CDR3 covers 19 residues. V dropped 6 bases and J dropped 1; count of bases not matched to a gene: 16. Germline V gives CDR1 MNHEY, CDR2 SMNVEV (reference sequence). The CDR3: CASRPGGRGGLSSYNEQFF. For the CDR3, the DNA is TGTGCCAGCAGGCCCGGAGGGCGGGGGGGCCTATCGTCCTACAATGAGCAGTTCTTC.